This TCR beta chain was found in a study of T-cell reconstitution after alpha-beta-depleted transplantation in children. The CDR3 has 14 amino acids. The trim removed 3 bases at V and 8 bases at J, leaving 5 bases unmatched. There are a few counts of this clonotype. It was with unique molecular identifiers that the TCRbeta library was prepared. TCRdb re-called the PCR reads through MiXCR, storing one row per CDR3 protein. Here the sample spans approximately 390,000 distinct CDR3 sequences, approximately 10% being singletons. This chain connects TRBV12-3 or TRBV12-4 to TRBJ1-4, with 8 bases matching TRBD1. The TCR sequence derives from a human donor who donated a stem cell graft to a child with acute myeloid leukemia. Specimen: PBMCs from the stem cell graft donor, collected from the stem cell graft. Written as DNA, the CDR3 is TGTGCCAGCAGTTTCGGCAGGGGGCAAGAAAAACTGTTTTTT. Protein product: CASSFGRGQEKLFF.